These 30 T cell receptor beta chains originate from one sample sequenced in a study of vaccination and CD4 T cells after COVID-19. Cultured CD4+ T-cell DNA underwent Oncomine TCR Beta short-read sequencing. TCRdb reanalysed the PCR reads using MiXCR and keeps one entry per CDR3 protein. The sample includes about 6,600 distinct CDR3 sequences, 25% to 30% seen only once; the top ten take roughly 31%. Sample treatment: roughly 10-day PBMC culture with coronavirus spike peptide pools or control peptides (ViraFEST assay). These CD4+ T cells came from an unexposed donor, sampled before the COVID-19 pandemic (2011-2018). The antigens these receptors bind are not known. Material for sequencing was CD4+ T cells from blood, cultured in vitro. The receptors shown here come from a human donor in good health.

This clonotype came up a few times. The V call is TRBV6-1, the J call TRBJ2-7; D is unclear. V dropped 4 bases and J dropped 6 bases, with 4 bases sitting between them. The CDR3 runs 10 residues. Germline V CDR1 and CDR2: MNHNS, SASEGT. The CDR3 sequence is CASSVIEQYF. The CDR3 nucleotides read TGTGCCAGCAGTGTTATCGAGCAGTACTTC.

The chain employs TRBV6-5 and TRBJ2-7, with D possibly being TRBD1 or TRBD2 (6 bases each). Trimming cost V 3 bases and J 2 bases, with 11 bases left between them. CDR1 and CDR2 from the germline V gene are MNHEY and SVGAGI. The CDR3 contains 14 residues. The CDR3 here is CASSYPGAPYEQYF. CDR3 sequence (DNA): TGTGCCAGCAGTTATCCGGGGGCCCCCTACGAGCAGTACTTC.

CDR3 nucleotide sequence: TGTGCCAGCAGTGATCAAACTGGAAACACCATATATTTT. Residues: CASSDQTGNTIYF. The chain uses TRBV6-1 and TRBJ1-3; D gene ambiguous. This CDR3 comprises 13 residues. The germline CDR1 and CDR2 sequences are MNHNS and SASEGT. The V end was cut by 3 bases, the J end by 2 bases, with 5 bases between.

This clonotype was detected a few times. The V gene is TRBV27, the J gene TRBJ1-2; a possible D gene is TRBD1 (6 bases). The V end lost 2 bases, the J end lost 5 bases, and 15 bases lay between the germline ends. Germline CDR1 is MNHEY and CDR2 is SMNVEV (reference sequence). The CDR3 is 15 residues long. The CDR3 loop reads CASSLHYSGQYGYTF. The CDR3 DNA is TGTGCCAGCAGTTTACACTACTCGGGACAATATGGCTACACCTTC.

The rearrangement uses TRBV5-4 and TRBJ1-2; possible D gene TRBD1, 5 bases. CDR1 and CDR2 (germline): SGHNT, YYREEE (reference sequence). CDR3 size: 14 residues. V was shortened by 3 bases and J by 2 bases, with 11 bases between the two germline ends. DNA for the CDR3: TGTGCCAGCAGCTCTGGGGGGGGAAACTATGGCTACACCTTC. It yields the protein CASSSGGGNYGYTF.

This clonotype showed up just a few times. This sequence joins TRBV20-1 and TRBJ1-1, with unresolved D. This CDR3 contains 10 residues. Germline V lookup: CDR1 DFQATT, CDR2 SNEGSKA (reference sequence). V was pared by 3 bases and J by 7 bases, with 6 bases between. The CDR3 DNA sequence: TGCAGTGCTAGGGACGGTGAAGCTTTCTTT. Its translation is CSARDGEAFF.

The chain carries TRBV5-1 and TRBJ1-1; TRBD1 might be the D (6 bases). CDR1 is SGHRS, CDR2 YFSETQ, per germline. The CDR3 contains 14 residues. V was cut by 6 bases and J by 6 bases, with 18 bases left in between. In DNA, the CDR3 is TGCGCCAGCACCCAGTGGGGGGGGGGCTCTGAAGCTTTCTTT. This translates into CASTQWGGGSEAFF.

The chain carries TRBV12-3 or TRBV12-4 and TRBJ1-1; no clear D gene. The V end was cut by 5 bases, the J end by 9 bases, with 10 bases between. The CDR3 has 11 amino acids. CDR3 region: CASSKQEKAFF. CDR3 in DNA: TGTGCCAGCAGTAAGCAGGAAAAAGCTTTCTTT.

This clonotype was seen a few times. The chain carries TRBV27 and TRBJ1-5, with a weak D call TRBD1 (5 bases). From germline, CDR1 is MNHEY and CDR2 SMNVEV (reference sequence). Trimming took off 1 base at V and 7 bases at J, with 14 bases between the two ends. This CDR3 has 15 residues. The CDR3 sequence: CASSLFWGPEQPQHF. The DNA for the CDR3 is TGTGCCAGCAGTTTATTTTGGGGACCTGAGCAGCCCCAGCATTTT.

Here the CDR3 DNA reads TGTGCCAGTAGTATGGGGGGGGCAGGGGACGTCCAAGAGACCCAGTACTTC. Amino acid sequence: CASSMGGAGDVQETQYF. V gene TRBV19 combines with J gene TRBJ2-5; possible D gene TRBD2, 7 bases. This CDR3 region has 17 residues. V lost 3 bases and J lost 1, with 18 bases in between. Germline loops: CDR1 LNHDA, CDR2 SQIVND (reference sequence).

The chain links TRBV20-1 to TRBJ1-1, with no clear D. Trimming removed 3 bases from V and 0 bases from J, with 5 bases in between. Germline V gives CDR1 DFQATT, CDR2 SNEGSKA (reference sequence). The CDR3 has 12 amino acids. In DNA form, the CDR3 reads TGCAGTGCTAGTCCCGTGAACACTGAAGCTTTCTTT. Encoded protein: CSASPVNTEAFF.

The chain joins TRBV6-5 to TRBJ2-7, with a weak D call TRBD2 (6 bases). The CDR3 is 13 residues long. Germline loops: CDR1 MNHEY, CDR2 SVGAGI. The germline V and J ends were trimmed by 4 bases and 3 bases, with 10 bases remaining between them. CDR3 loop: CASSSTSIYEQYF. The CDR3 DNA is TGTGCCAGCAGTTCGACTAGTATCTACGAGCAGTACTTC.

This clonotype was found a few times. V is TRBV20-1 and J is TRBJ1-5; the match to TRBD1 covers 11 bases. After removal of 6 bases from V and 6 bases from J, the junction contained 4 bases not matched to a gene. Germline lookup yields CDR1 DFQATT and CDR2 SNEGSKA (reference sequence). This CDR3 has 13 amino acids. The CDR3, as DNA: TGCAGTGCAGGGACAGGGGGGATTCAGCCCCAGCATTTT. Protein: CSAGTGGIQPQHF.

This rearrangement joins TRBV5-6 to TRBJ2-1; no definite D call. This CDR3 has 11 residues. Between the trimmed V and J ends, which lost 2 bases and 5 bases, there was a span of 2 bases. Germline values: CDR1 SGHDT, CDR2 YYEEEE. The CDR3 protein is CASSLNNEQFF. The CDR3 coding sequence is TGTGCCAGCAGCTTAAACAATGAGCAGTTCTTC.

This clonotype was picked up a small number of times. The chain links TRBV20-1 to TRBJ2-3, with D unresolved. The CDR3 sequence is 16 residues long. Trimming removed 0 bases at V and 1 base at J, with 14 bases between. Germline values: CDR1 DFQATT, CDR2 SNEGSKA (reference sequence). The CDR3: CSARDLFGGGTDTQYF. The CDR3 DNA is TGCAGTGCTAGAGATCTCTTTGGCGGTGGCACAGATACGCAGTATTTT.

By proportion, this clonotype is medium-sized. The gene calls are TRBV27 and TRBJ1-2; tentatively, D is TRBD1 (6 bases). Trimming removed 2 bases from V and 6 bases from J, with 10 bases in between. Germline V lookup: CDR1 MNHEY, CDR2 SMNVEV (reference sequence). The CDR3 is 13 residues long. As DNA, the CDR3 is TGTGCCAGCAGTTTAACAGGGACTCATGGCTACACCTTC. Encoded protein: CASSLTGTHGYTF.

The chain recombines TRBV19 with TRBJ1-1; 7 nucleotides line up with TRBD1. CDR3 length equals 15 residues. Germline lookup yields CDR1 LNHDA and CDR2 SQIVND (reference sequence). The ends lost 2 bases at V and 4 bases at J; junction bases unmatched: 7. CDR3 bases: TGTGCCAGTAGTATACTGACAGGGAGTGGCACTGAAGCTTTCTTT. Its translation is CASSILTGSGTEAFF.

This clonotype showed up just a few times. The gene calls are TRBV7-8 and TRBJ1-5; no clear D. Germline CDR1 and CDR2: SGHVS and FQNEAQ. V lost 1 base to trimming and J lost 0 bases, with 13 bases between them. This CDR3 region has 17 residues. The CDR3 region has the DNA TGTGCCAGCAGCTTAGAAACGCGGACGGATAGCAATCAGCCCCAGCATTTT. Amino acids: CASSLETRTDSNQPQHF.

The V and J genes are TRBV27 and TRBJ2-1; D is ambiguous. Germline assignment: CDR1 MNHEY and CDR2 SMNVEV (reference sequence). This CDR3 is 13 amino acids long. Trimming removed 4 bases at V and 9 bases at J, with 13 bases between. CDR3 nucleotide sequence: TGTGCCAGCAGTTACCCCACGACTCGTGAGCAGTTCTTC. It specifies CASSYPTTREQFF.

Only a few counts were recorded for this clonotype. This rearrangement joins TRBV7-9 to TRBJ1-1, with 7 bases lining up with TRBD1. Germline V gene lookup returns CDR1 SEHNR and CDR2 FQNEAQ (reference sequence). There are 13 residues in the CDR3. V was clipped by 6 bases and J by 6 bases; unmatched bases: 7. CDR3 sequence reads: CASSHRDRPEAFF. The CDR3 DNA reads TGTGCCAGCAGTCACCGGGACAGACCTGAAGCTTTCTTT. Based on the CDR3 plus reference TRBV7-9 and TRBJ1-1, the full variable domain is DTGVSQNPRHKITKRGQNVTFRCDPISEHNRLYWYRQTLGQGPEFLTYFQNEAQLEKSRLLSDRFSAERPKGSFSTLEIQRTEQGDSAMYLCASSHRDRPEAFFGQGTRLTVV.

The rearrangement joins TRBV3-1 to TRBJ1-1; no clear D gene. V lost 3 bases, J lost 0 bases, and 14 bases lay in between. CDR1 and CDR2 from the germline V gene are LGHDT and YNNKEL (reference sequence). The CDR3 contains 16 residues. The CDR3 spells CASSQDEWHMNTEAFF. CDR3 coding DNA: TGTGCCAGCAGCCAGGACGAGTGGCACATGAACACTGAAGCTTTCTTT.

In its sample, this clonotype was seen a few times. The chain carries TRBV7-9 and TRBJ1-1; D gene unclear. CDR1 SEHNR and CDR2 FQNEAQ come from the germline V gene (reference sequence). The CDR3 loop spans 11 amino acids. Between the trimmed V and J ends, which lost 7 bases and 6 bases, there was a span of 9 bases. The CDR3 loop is CASIAQAEAFF. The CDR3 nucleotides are TGTGCCAGCATAGCACAAGCTGAAGCTTTCTTT.

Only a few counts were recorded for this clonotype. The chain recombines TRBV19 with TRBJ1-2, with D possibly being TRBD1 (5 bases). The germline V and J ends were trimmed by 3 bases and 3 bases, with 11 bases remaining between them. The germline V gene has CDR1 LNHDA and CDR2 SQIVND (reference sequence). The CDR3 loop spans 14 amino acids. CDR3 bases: TGTGCCAGTAGTATCGGGGGAAGGGACTATGGCTACACCTTC. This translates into CASSIGGRDYGYTF.

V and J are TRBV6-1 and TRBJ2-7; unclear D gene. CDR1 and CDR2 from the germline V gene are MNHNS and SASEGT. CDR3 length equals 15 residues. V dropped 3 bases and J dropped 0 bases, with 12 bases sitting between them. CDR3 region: CASSDWTVYSYEQYF. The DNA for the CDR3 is TGTGCCAGCAGTGACTGGACGGTGTACTCCTACGAGCAGTACTTC.

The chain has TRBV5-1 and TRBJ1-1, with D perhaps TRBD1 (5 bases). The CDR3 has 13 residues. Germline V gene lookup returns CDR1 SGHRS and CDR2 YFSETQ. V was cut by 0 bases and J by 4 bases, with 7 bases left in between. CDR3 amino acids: CASSLAGTTEAFF. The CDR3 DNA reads TGCGCCAGCAGCTTGGCGGGGACCACTGAAGCTTTCTTT.

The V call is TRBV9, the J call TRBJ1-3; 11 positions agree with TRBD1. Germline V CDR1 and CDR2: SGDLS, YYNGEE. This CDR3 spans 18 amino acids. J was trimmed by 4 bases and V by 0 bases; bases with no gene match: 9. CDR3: CASSVGPSGTGGGNTIYF. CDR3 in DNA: TGTGCCAGCAGCGTAGGGCCCTCCGGGACAGGGGGAGGAAACACCATATATTTT. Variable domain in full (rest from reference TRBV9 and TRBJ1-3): DSGVTQTPKHLITATGQRVTLRCSPRSGDLSVYWYQQSLDQGLQFLIQYYNGEERAKGNILERFSAQQFPDLHSELNLSSLELGDSALYFCASSVGPSGTGGGNTIYFGEGSWLTVV.

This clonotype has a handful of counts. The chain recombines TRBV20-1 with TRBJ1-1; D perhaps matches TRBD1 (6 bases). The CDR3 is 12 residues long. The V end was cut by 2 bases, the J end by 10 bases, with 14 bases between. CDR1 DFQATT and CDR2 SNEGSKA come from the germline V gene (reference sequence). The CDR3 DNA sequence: TGCAGTGCTAGATCACAGGGCGGTGGAGCTTTCTTT. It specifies CSARSQGGGAFF.

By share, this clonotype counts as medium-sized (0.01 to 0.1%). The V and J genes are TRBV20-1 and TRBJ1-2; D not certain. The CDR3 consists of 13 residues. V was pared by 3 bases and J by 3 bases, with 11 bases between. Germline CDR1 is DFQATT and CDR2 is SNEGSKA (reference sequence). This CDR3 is CSASFGEDYGYTF. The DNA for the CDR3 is TGCAGTGCTAGTTTTGGGGAAGACTATGGCTACACCTTC.

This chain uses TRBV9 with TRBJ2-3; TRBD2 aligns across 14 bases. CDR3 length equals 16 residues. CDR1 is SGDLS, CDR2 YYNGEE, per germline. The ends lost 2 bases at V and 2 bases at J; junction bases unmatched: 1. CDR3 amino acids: CASSVTSGGDTDTQYF. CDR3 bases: TGTGCCAGCAGCGTGACTAGCGGGGGGGACACAGATACGCAGTATTTT. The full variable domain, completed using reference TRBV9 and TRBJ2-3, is DSGVTQTPKHLITATGQRVTLRCSPRSGDLSVYWYQQSLDQGLQFLIQYYNGEERAKGNILERFSAQQFPDLHSELNLSSLELGDSALYFCASSVTSGGDTDTQYFGPGTRLTVL.

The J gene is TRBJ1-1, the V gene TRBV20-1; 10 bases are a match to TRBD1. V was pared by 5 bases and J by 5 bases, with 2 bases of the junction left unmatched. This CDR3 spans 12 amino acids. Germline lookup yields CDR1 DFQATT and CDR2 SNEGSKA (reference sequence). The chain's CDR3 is CSAGTGETEAFF. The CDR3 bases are TGCAGTGCTGGGACAGGGGAAACTGAAGCTTTCTTT.